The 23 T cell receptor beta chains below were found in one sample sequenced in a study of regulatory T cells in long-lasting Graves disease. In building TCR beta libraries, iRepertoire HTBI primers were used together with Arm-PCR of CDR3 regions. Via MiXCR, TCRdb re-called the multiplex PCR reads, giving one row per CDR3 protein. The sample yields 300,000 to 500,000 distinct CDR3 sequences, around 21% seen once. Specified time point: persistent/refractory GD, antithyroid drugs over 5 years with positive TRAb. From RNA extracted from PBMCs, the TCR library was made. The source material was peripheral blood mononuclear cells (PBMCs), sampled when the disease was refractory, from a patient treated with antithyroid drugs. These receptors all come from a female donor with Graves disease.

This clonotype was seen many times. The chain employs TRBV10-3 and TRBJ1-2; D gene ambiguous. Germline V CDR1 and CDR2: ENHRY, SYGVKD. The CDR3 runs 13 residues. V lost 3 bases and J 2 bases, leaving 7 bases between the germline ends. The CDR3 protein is CAISDPTNYGYTF. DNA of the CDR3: TGTGCCATCAGTGACCCGACCAACTATGGCTACACCTTC.

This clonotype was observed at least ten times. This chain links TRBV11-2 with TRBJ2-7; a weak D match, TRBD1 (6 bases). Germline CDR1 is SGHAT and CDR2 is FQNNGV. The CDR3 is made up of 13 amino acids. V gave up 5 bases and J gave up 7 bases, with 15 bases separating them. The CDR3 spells CASSLGERGEQYF. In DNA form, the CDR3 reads TGTGCCAGCAGCCTGGGAGAGAGGGGGGAGCAGTACTTC.

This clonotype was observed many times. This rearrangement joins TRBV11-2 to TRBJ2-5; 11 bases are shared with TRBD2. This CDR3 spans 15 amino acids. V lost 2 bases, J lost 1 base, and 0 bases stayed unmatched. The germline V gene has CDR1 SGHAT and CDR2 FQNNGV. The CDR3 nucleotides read TGTGCCAGCAGCTTAACTAGCGGGGGCCAAGAGACCCAGTACTTC. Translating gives CASSLTSGGQETQYF.

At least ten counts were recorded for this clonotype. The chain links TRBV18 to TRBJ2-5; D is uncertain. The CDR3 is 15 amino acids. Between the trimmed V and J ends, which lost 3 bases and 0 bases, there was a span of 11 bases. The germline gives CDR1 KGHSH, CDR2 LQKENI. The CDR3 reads CASSPEPTYQETQYF. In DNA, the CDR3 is TGTGCCAGCTCACCCGAGCCGACGTACCAAGAGACCCAGTACTTC.

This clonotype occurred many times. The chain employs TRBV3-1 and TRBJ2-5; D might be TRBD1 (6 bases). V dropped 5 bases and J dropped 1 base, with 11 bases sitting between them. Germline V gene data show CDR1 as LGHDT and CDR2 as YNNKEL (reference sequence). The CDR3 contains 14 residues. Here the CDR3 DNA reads TGTGCCAGCAGCGGACAGAGATTCCAAGAGACCCAGTACTTC. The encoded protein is CASSGQRFQETQYF.

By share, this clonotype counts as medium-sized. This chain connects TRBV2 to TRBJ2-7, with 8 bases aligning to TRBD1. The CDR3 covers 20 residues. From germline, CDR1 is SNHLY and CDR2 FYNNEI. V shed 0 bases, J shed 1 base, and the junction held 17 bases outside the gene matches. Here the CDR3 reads CASSEAPAFTGGSLSYEQYF. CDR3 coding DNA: TGTGCCAGCAGTGAAGCCCCAGCCTTTACAGGGGGGTCCTTGTCCTACGAGCAGTACTTC.

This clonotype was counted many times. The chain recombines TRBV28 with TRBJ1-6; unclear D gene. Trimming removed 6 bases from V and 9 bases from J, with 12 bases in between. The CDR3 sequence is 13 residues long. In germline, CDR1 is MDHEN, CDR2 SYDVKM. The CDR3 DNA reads TGTGCCAGCAGCCCAGACGTTATTTCACCCCTCCACTTT. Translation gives CASSPDVISPLHF.

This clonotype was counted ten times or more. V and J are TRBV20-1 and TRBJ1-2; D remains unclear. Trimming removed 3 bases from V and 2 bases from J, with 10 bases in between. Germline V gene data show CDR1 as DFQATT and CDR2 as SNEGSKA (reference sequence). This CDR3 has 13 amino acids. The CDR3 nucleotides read TGCAGTGCTAGGGCAGGCCAAAACTATGGCTACACCTTC. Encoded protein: CSARAGQNYGYTF.

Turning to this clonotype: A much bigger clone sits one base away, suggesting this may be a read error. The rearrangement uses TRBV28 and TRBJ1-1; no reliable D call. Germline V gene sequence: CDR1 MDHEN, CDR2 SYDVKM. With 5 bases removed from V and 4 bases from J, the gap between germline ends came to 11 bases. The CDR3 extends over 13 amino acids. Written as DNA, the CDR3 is TGTGCCAGCAGTCCTACATCGTTCACTGAAGCTTTCTTT. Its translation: CASSPTSFTEAFF. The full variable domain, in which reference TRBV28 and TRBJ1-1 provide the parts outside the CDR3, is DVKVTQSSRYLVKRTGEKVFLECVQDMDHENMFWYRQDPGLGLRLIYFSYDVKMKEKGDIPEGYSVSREKKERFSLILESASTNQTSMYLCASSPTSFTEAFFGQGTRLTVV.

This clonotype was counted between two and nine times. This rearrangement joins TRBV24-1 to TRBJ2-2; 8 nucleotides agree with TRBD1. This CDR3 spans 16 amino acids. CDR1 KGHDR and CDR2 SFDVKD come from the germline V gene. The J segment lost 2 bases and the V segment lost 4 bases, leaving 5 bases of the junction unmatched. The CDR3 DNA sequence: TGTGCCACCAGTGAGGGGGGACAGGCTAACACCGGGGAGCTGTTTTTT. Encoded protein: CATSEGGQANTGELFF.

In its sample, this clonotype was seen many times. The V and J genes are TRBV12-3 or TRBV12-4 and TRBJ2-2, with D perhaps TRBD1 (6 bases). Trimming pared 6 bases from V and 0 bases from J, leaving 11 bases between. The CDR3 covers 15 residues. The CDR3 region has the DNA TGTGCCAGCAGGCCAGGGGTCTCGAACACCGGGGAGCTGTTTTTT. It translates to CASRPGVSNTGELFF.

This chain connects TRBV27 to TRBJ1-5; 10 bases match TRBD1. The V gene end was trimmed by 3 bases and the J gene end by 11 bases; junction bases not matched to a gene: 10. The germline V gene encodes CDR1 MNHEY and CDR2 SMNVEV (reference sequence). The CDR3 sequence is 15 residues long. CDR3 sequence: CASSLSTGGGEAQHF. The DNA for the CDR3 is TGTGCCAGCAGTTTGTCGACAGGGGGCGGTGAGGCCCAGCATTTT.

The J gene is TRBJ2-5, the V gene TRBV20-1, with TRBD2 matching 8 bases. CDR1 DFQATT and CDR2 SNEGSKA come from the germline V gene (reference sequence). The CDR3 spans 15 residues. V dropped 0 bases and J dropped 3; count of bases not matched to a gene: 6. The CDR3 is CSARDLLAGKETQYF. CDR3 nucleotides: TGCAGTGCTAGAGATCTCCTAGCGGGCAAAGAGACCCAGTACTTC.

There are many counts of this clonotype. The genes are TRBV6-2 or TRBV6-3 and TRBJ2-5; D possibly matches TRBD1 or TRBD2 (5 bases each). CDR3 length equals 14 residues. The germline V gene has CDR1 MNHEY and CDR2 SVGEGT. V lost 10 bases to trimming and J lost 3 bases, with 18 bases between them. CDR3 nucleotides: TGTGCCACCCACTCCGGGACGGCCGAAGAGACCCAGTACTTC. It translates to CATHSGTAEETQYF.

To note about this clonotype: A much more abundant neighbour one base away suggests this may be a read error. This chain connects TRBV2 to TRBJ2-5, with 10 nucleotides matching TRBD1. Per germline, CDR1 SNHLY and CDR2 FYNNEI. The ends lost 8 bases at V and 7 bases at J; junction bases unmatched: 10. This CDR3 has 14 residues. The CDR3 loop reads CASAGTGAVGTQYF. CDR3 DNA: TGTGCCAGCGCCGGGACAGGGGCAGTGGGGACCCAGTACTTC.

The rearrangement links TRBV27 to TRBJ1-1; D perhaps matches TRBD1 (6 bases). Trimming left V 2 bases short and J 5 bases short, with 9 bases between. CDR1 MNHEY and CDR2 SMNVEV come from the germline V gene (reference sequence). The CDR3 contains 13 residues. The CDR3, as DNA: TGTGCCAGCAGTTTAGCCAGGGGTACTGAAGCTTTCTTT. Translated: CASSLARGTEAFF.

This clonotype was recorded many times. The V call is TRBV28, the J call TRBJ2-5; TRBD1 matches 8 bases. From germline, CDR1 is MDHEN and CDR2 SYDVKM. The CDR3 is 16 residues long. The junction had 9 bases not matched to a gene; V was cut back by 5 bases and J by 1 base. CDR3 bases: TGTGCCAGCAGTCCCCGGACAGGGATTTTCCAAGAGACCCAGTACTTC. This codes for CASSPRTGIFQETQYF.

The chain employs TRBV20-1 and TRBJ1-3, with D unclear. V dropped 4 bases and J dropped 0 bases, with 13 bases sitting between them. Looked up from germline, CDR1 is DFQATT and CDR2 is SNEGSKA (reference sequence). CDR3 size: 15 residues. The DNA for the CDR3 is TGCAGTGCTACGACCGACACTTACTCTGGAAACACCATATATTTT. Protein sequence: CSATTDTYSGNTIYF.

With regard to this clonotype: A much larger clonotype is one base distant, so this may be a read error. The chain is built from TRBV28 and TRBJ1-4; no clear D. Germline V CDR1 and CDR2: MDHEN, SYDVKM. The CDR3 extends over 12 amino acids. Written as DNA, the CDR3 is TGTGCCAGCAGGGGGATGGGTGAAAAACTGTCTTTT. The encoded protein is CASRGMGEKLSF.

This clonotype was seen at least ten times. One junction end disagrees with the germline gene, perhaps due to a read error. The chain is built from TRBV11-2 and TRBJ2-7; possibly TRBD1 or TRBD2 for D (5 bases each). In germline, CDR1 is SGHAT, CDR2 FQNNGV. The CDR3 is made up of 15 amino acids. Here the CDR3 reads CASSLEAGSSYEQYF. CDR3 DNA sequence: TGTGCCAGCAGTTTAGAAGCAGGGAGCTCCTACGAGCAGTACTTC.

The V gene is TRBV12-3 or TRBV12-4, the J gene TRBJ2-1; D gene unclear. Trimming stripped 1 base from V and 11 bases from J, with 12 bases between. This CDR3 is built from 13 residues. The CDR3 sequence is CASSLVSWHQQFF. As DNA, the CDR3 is TGTGCCAGCAGTTTAGTTTCGTGGCATCAGCAGTTCTTC.

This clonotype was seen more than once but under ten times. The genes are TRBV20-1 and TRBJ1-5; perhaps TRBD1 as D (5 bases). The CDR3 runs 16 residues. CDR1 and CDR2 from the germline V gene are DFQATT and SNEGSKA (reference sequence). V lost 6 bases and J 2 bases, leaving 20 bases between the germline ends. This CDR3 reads CSAIMGGMDRNQPQHF. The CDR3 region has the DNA TGCAGTGCCATCATGGGGGGGATGGATCGCAATCAGCCCCAGCATTTT.

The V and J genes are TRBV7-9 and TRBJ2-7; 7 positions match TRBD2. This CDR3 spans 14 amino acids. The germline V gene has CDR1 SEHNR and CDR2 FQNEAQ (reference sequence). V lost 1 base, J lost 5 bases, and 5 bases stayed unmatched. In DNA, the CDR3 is TGTGCCAGCAGCTTAGGAGCGGGGTACGACGAGCAGTACTTC. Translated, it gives CASSLGAGYDEQYF.